Below are 32 T cell receptor beta chains sequenced from a single sample in a study of response to subunit inactivated influenza vaccine. TCRdb used MiXCR to reprocess the RT-PCR reads, holding one entry per CDR3 protein. The data show about 500,000 distinct CDR3 sequences, more than 15% seen once. Sequencing used CD4+ T cells sorted from PBMCs, obtained roughly 24 months after vaccination. These receptors all come from a man aged 50 to 75 who received an inactivated influenza vaccine.

This clonotype was found a few times. The chain is built from TRBV4-3 and TRBJ2-2; 7 positions agree with TRBD1. V dropped 2 bases and J dropped 5; count of bases not matched to a gene: 11. CDR1 and CDR2 (germline): LGHNA, YSLEER. The CDR3 sequence is 17 residues long. The CDR3 region is CASSQRTGALGTGELFF. In DNA form, the CDR3 reads TGCGCCAGCAGCCAACGGACAGGCGCCTTAGGGACCGGGGAGCTGTTTTTT.

This chain connects TRBV5-1 to TRBJ1-1; 7 nucleotides align to TRBD1. The trim removed 0 bases at V and 9 bases at J, leaving 5 bases unmatched. Per germline, CDR1 SGHRS and CDR2 YFSETQ. This CDR3 comprises 13 residues. The CDR3 here is CASSLEPGQQAFF. Here the CDR3 DNA reads TGCGCCAGCAGCTTGGAGCCGGGACAGCAAGCTTTCTTT.

In this sample, this clonotype turned up many times. The chain has TRBV12-3 or TRBV12-4 and TRBJ2-7; D is possibly TRBD1 (6 bases). The CDR3 runs to 15 residues. The V end was cut by 10 bases, the J end by 0 bases, with 19 bases between. This CDR3 is CATRSGHGSSYEQYF. Written as DNA, the CDR3 is TGTGCCACTCGCTCGGGACACGGGTCCTCCTACGAGCAGTACTTC.

The genes are TRBV20-1 and TRBJ2-5; 10 bases are shared with TRBD2. The CDR3 length is 13 residues. The germline CDR1 and CDR2 sequences are DFQATT and SNEGSKA (reference sequence). J lost 4 bases, V lost 3 bases, and 2 bases had no gene match. The CDR3 DNA reads as TGCAGTGCTAGCCTAGCGGGAGCAGAGACCCAGTACTTC. It encodes CSASLAGAETQYF.

V is TRBV9 and J is TRBJ2-2, with a weak D call TRBD2 (5 bases). Between the trimmed V and J ends, which lost 2 bases and 5 bases, there was a span of 10 bases. This CDR3 is 14 amino acids long. Germline loops: CDR1 SGDLS, CDR2 YYNGEE. The CDR3: CASSVSPGTGELFF. For the CDR3, the DNA is TGTGCCAGCAGCGTCAGTCCGGGGACCGGGGAGCTGTTTTTT.

This rearrangement joins TRBV12-3 or TRBV12-4 to TRBJ2-1; 8 positions match TRBD2. V dropped 8 bases and J dropped 4; count of bases not matched to a gene: 13. The CDR3 spans 16 residues. In nucleotides, the CDR3 is TGTGCCAGCCTCTTTTCGGCGGGGGGAAAGTACAATGAGCAGTTCTTC. This translates into CASLFSAGGKYNEQFF.

The V gene is TRBV20-1, the J gene TRBJ1-1, with D tentatively TRBD1 (6 bases). V was cut by 0 bases and J by 7 bases, with 18 bases left in between. CDR1 and CDR2 from the germline V gene are DFQATT and SNEGSKA (reference sequence). The CDR3 totals 15 residues. CDR3 in amino acids: CSARDRGGRVGEAFF. DNA of the CDR3: TGCAGTGCTAGAGATAGAGGGGGAAGGGTGGGTGAAGCTTTCTTT.

J is TRBJ2-2 and V is TRBV5-1; 9 bases map to TRBD2. CDR1 and CDR2 (germline): SGHRS, YFSETQ. V lost 2 bases and J lost 4; bases outside the gene matches: 3. The CDR3 loop spans 15 amino acids. The CDR3 nucleotides read TGCGCCAGCAGCTTAGTAGCGGGAGTCACCGGGGAGCTGTTTTTT. This gives the protein CASSLVAGVTGELFF.

Ten or more counts support this clonotype. The chain is built from TRBV12-3 or TRBV12-4 and TRBJ2-7, with a possible D match to TRBD2 (6 bases). Between the trimmed V and J ends, which lost 5 bases and 4 bases, there was a span of 9 bases. This CDR3 has 12 residues. In nucleotides, the CDR3 is TGTGCCAGCAGTCCGGGACTTTACGAGCAGTACTTC. Protein product: CASSPGLYEQYF.

This clonotype was detected a few times. The rearrangement uses TRBV28 and TRBJ2-5; 11 bases map to TRBD1. This CDR3 spans 15 amino acids. Trimming cost V 5 bases and J 5 bases; bases outside gene matches: 7. Germline-derived CDR1 and CDR2 are MDHEN and SYDVKM. The CDR3 DNA reads TGTGCCAGCAGTATTGGACAGGGGGCTAGGGAGACCCAGTACTTC. Protein product: CASSIGQGARETQYF.

This clonotype was found a few times. The rearrangement uses TRBV20-1 and TRBJ1-5; D is unresolved. Germline V gives CDR1 DFQATT, CDR2 SNEGSKA (reference sequence). V shed 2 bases and J shed 6 bases, with 14 bases lying between them. The CDR3 has 14 amino acids. CDR3 amino acids: CSARPLDRGQPQHF. CDR3 coding DNA: TGCAGTGCTAGACCTCTGGATCGAGGTCAGCCCCAGCATTTT.

Only a few counts were recorded for this clonotype. The chain couples TRBV5-1 to TRBJ1-1; TRBD1 matches at 7 bases. There are 16 residues in the CDR3. Germline V gives CDR1 SGHRS, CDR2 YFSETQ. The V and J ends lost 0 bases and 1 base, in that order; junction bases with no gene match: 6. CDR3 region: CASSLVPTGENTEAFF. CDR3 bases: TGCGCCAGCAGCTTGGTACCTACAGGGGAGAACACTGAAGCTTTCTTT.

V gene TRBV10-3 combines with J gene TRBJ2-5; either TRBD1 or TRBD2 may fit D (6 bases each). This CDR3 has 15 residues. Germline lookup yields CDR1 ENHRY and CDR2 SYGVKD. Trimming stripped 8 bases from V and 3 bases from J, with 19 bases between. This CDR3 is CAIGRGGQTKETQYF. CDR3 in DNA: TGTGCCATCGGCCGTGGGGGGCAGACTAAAGAGACCCAGTACTTC.

The V and J genes are TRBV5-5 and TRBJ1-1; 10 nucleotides match TRBD1. Germline values: CDR1 SGHKS, CDR2 YYEKEE (reference sequence). This CDR3 is built from 18 residues. J gave up 5 bases and V 2 bases, and 15 bases lay outside the gene matches. The CDR3 here is CASSFHKGQGLFATEAFF. DNA of the CDR3: TGTGCCAGCAGCTTTCATAAGGGACAGGGGTTGTTTGCTACTGAAGCTTTCTTT. The variable domain in full, completed from reference TRBV5-5 and TRBJ1-1, reads DAGVTQSPTHLIKTRGQQVTLRCSPISGHKSVSWYQQVLGQGPQFIFQYYEKEERGRGNFPDRFSARQFPNYSSELNVNALLLGDSALYLCASSFHKGQGLFATEAFFGQGTRLTVV.

This clonotype was seen a few times. The V and J genes are TRBV20-1 and TRBJ2-4, with TRBD2 matching 8 bases. V lost 5 bases and J lost 1; bases outside the gene matches: 10. This CDR3 has 16 amino acids. Germline values: CDR1 DFQATT, CDR2 SNEGSKA (reference sequence). CDR3 DNA sequence: TGCAGTGCTCCCCCGGGGGGGGGCCGCGCCAAAAACATTCAGTACTTC. Translation: CSAPPGGGRAKNIQYF.

The chain links TRBV7-3 to TRBJ2-6, with D perhaps being TRBD1 or TRBD2 (5 bases each). This CDR3 is built from 20 residues. From germline, CDR1 is SGHTA and CDR2 FQGTGA. The V end was cut by 0 bases, the J end by 0 bases, with 18 bases between. CDR3 in DNA: TGTGCCAGCAGCTTAACAAGGTTCCCAGGGAGAATCTCTGGGGCCAACGTCCTGACTTTC. Protein product: CASSLTRFPGRISGANVLTF. The complete variable domain, with remaining parts taken from reference TRBV7-3 and TRBJ2-6, reads GAGVSQTPSNKVTEKGKYVELRCDPISGHTALYWYRQSLGQGPEFLIYFQGTGAADDSGLPNDRFFAVRPEGSVSTLKIQRTERGDSAVYLCASSLTRFPGRISGANVLTFGAGSRLTVL.

The gene calls are TRBV29-1 and TRBJ1-1; no reliable D call. V lost 3 bases, J lost 8 bases, and 10 bases lay in between. The germline gives CDR1 SQVTM, CDR2 ANQGSEA. The length of the CDR3 is 11 residues. CDR3: CSVERPKEAFF. The CDR3 nucleotides read TGCAGCGTTGAGCGTCCTAAGGAAGCTTTCTTT.

The CDR3 sequence: CASSFEEETQYF. The DNA for the CDR3 is TGTGCCAGCAGTTTTGAGGAAGAGACCCAGTACTTC. The gene calls are TRBV12-3 or TRBV12-4 and TRBJ2-5; D gene uncertain. V lost 3 bases, J lost 3 bases, and 5 bases lay in between. The CDR3 spans 12 residues.

The chain recombines TRBV28 with TRBJ1-2; no clear D gene. The ends were cut back, 6 bases at V and 4 bases at J, with 9 bases in the middle. The CDR3 runs to 12 residues. The germline V gene has CDR1 MDHEN and CDR2 SYDVKM. The CDR3 here is CASSSPGYGYTF. The CDR3 nucleotides read TGTGCCAGCAGCTCTCCCGGCTATGGCTACACCTTC.

This clonotype was counted between two and nine times. The V and J genes are TRBV19 and TRBJ2-7; 9 nucleotides line up with TRBD1. J was trimmed by 3 bases and V by 10 bases; bases with no gene match: 13. Germline V gives CDR1 LNHDA, CDR2 SQIVND (reference sequence). This CDR3 spans 15 amino acids. In nucleotides, the CDR3 is TGTGCCACCCAATTCGCGGGACAGGGTGGCTACGAGCAGTACTTC. This translates into CATQFAGQGGYEQYF.

This clonotype was seen only a few times. The chain carries TRBV20-1 and TRBJ2-1; the D gene is possibly TRBD2 (5 bases). This CDR3 comprises 12 residues. Germline CDR1 and CDR2: DFQATT and SNEGSKA (reference sequence). V dropped 7 bases and J dropped 5 bases, with 12 bases sitting between them. The CDR3, as DNA: TGCAGTGGCATGAGGGTCAACAATGAGCAGTTCTTC. It encodes CSGMRVNNEQFF.

The V gene is TRBV28, the J gene TRBJ2-3, with 14 nucleotides matching TRBD2. The germline V gene has CDR1 MDHEN and CDR2 SYDVKM. The V gene end was trimmed by 4 bases and the J gene end by 7 bases; junction bases not matched to a gene: 7. CDR3 length: 16 amino acids. The CDR3 spells CASSSPGLAGDHTQYF. The CDR3 DNA reads as TGTGCCAGCAGTTCACCGGGACTAGCGGGGGATCATACGCAGTATTTT.

This clonotype was seen a few times. The chain combines TRBV7-2 with TRBJ2-7; 7 bases map to TRBD2. Germline CDR1 is SGHTA and CDR2 is FQGNSA. V dropped 0 bases and J dropped 2; count of bases not matched to a gene: 7. The CDR3 is 16 residues long. CDR3 bases: TGTGCCAGCAGCTTAGCCCCTACAAGCGGGGCCTACGAGCAGTACTTC. This gives the protein CASSLAPTSGAYEQYF.

The gene calls are TRBV4-1 and TRBJ2-5; 11 bases are shared with TRBD2. With V trimmed by 1 base and J by 1 base, 5 bases remained unmatched. This CDR3 comprises 17 residues. Germline values: CDR1 MGHRA, CDR2 YSYEKL. CDR3 loop: CASSQARTSGFQETQYF. The CDR3, as DNA: TGCGCCAGCAGCCAAGCGAGGACTAGCGGGTTCCAAGAGACCCAGTACTTC.

This clonotype was seen a handful of times. The J gene is TRBJ2-7, the V gene TRBV5-5; a weak D match, TRBD1 (5 bases). Per germline, CDR1 SGHKS and CDR2 YYEKEE (reference sequence). V lost 1 base, J lost 3 bases, and 11 bases lay in between. The CDR3 extends over 14 amino acids. The CDR3 loop is CASSLYQGFYEQYF. Written as DNA, the CDR3 is TGTGCCAGCAGCTTGTACCAGGGCTTCTACGAGCAGTACTTC.

Concerning this clonotype itself: A much larger clone differs by one base, so this may be a read error. CDR3 DNA: TGTGCCTGGAGTTCCGGCGGGCCCGTGATCTTC. Its translation: CAWSSGGPVIF. The rearrangement joins TRBV30 to TRBJ2-1, with D tentatively TRBD2 (5 bases). The CDR3 extends over 11 amino acids. Germline values: CDR1 GTSNPN, CDR2 SVGIG (reference sequence). Supplemented by reference TRBV30 and TRBJ2-1, the full variable domain reads SQTIHQWPATLVQPVGSPLSLECTVEGTSNPNLYWYRQAAGRGLQLLFYSVGIGQISSEVPQNLSASRPQDRQFILSSKKLLLSDSGFYLCAWSSGGPVIFGPGTRLTVL.

This clonotype was picked up a small number of times. The J gene is TRBJ1-4, the V gene TRBV2, with 8 bases lining up with TRBD1. V was pared by 7 bases and J by 7 bases, with 11 bases of the junction left unmatched. Germline V lookup: CDR1 SNHLY, CDR2 FYNNEI. This CDR3 spans 15 amino acids. The chain's CDR3 is CASKPSPDRVEKLFF. The CDR3 region has the DNA TGTGCCAGCAAGCCCTCCCCGGACAGGGTTGAAAAACTGTTTTTT.

This clonotype was recorded at least ten times. The J gene is TRBJ2-3, the V gene TRBV7-2; a weak D match, TRBD1 (6 bases). With 5 bases removed from V and 3 bases from J, the gap between germline ends came to 9 bases. The V gene's germline CDR1 is SGHTA and CDR2 FQGNSA. This CDR3 has 13 amino acids. The CDR3 loop reads CASSNRATDTQYF. The CDR3 DNA reads as TGTGCCAGCAGCAACAGGGCGACAGATACGCAGTATTTT.

This clonotype was seen a few times. V and J are TRBV12-3 or TRBV12-4 and TRBJ2-2; D gene ambiguous. The CDR3 runs to 14 residues. The V end was cut by 4 bases, the J end by 5 bases, with 11 bases between. The CDR3 DNA reads TGTGCCAGCAGTTCGATGGGTGGGACCGGGGAGCTGTTTTTT. Translation gives CASSSMGGTGELFF.

This clonotype was counted between two and nine times. The chain carries TRBV29-1 and TRBJ1-6; D may be TRBD1 (6 bases). Germline V lookup: CDR1 SQVTM, CDR2 ANQGSEA. V was trimmed by 4 bases and J by 10 bases, leaving 14 bases between them. The CDR3 has 13 amino acids. The CDR3 loop is CSVGAGVGSPLHF. The CDR3 DNA follows: TGCAGCGTTGGTGCAGGGGTAGGGTCACCCCTCCACTTT.

The rearrangement uses TRBV2 and TRBJ2-7, with 10 bases matching TRBD1. The CDR3 has 13 amino acids. V gave up 4 bases and J gave up 7 bases; unmatched junction bases: 4. CDR1 is SNHLY, CDR2 FYNNEI, per germline. The CDR3 here is CASSGQGAGEQYF. Written as DNA, the CDR3 is TGTGCCAGCAGTGGACAGGGGGCCGGGGAGCAGTACTTC.

The genes are TRBV6-2 or TRBV6-3 and TRBJ2-3; perhaps D is TRBD1 or TRBD2 (5 bases each). CDR3 size: 16 residues. Trimming pared 4 bases from V and 2 bases from J, leaving 16 bases between. The germline gives CDR1 MNHEY, CDR2 SVGEGT. This CDR3 is CASSSPGTPFTDTQYF. The CDR3 DNA reads TGTGCCAGCAGTTCTCCCGGGACGCCCTTCACAGATACGCAGTATTTT.